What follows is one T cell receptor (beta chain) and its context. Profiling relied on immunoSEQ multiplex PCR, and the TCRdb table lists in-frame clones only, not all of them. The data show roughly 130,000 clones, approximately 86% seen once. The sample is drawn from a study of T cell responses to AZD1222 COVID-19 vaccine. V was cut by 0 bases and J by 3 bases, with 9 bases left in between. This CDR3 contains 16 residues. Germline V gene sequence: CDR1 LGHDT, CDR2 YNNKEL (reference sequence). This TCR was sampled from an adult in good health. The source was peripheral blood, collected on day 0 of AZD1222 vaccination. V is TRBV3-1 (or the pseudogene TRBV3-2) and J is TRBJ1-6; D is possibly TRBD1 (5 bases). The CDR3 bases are TGTGCCAGCAGCCAAGAAGAGGGGTTCTATAATTCACCCCTCCACTTT. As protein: CASSQEEGFYNSPLHF.